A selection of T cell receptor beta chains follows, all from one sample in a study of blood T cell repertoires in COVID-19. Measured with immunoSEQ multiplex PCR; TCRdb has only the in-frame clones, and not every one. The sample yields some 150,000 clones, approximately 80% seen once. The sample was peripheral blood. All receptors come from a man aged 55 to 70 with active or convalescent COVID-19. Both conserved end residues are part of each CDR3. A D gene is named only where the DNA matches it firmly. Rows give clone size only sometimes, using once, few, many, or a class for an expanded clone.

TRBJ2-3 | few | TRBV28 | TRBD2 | CASSLPGLATDTQYF | TGTGCCAGCAGTCTTCCGGGACTAGCGACAGATACGCAGTATTTT
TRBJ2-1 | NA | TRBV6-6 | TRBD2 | CASSRGVGLAGALNNEQFF | TGTGCCAGCAGTCGTGGGGTGGGACTAGCGGGAGCGTTGAACAATGAGCAGTTCTTC
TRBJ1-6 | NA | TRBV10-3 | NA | CATRGANSPLHF | TGTGCCACGCGGGGGGCGAATTCACCCCTCCACTTT
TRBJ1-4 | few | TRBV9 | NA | CASSVGRGNDEKLFF | TGTGCCAGCAGCGTAGGTAGGGGAAACGACGAAAAACTGTTTTTT
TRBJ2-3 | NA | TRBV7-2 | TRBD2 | CASSLALGLAGDTDTQYF | TGTGCCAGCAGCTTAGCGTTAGGGCTAGCGGGAGACACAGATACGCAGTATTTT
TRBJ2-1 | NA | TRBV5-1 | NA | CASKPDSENNEQFF | TGCGCCAGCAAACCGGACAGTGAGAACAATGAGCAGTTCTTC
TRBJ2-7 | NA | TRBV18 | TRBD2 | CASSPPAGTSGRVYEQYF | TGTGCCAGCTCACCACCGGCGGGGACTAGCGGGAGGGTCTACGAGCAGTACTTC
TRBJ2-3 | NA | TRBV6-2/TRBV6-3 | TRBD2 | CASSYSFFRGRAVTQYF | TGTGCCAGCAGTTACTCGTTCTTTCGCGGGAGGGCCGTTACGCAGTATTTT
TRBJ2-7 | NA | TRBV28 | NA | CASSQSLGNYEQYF | TGTGCCAGCAGTCAAAGCCTAGGAAACTACGAGCAGTACTTC
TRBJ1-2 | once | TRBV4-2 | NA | CASSQDIRTSRRGYTF | TGTGCCAGCAGCCAAGATATCAGGACTTCCCGACGGGGCTACACCTTC
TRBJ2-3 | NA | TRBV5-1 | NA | CASSLGVGPLNPDTQYF | TGCGCCAGCAGCTTGGGGGTGGGGCCGCTTAACCCAGATACGCAGTATTTT
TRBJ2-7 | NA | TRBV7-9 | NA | CASSPSGTHSYEQYF | TGTGCCAGCAGTCCATCCGGGACACACTCCTACGAGCAGTACTTC
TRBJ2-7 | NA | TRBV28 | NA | CASSSFSDRTYEQYF | TGTGCCAGCAGTTCCTTTTCAGACAGAACCTACGAGCAGTACTTC
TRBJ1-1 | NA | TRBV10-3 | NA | CAISEYSGVTEAFF | TGTGCCATCAGTGAGTATTCAGGGGTCACTGAAGCTTTCTTT
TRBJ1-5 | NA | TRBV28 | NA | CASHSFNPGGSNQPQHF | TGTGCCAGCCATTCCTTTAACCCGGGGGGCAGCAATCAGCCCCAGCATTTT
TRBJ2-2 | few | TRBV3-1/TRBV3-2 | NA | CASSQEAWGDTGELFF | TGTGCCAGCAGCCAAGAGGCCTGGGGGGACACCGGGGAGCTGTTTTTT
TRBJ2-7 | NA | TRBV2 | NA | CASSTTTSYEQYF | TGTGCCAGCAGTACGACTACCTCCTACGAGCAGTACTTC
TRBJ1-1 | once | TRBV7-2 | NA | CASSSGGGRLNTEAFF | TGTGCCAGCAGCTCTGGAGGCGGCAGATTGAACACTGAAGCTTTCTTT
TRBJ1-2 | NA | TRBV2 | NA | CASIIKETYGYTF | TGTGCCAGCATCATTAAGGAGACCTATGGCTACACCTTC
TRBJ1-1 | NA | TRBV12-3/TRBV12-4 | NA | CASSLTGNTEAFF | TGTGCCAGCAGTTTGACAGGCAACACTGAAGCTTTCTTT
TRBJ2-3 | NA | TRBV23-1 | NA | CASSQSKSTSTDTQYF | TGCGCCAGCAGTCAATCAAAGTCAACTAGCACAGATACGCAGTATTTT
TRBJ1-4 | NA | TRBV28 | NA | CASSRHREKLFF | TGTGCCAGCAGTCGTCATCGGGAAAAACTGTTTTTT
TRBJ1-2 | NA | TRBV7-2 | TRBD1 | CASSSDRVIGGYTF | TGTGCCAGCAGCTCGGACAGGGTTATTGGTGGCTACACCTTC
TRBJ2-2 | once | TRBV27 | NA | CASRSQGRITGELFF | TGTGCCAGCAGGAGTCAGGGAAGAATCACCGGGGAGCTGTTTTTT
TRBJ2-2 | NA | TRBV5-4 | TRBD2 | CASSSGTSGRSTGELFF | TGTGCCAGCAGCTCGGGGACTAGCGGGAGGAGCACCGGGGAGCTGTTTTTT
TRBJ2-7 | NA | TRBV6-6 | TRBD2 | CASSPTSHEQYF | TGTGCCAGCAGTCCGACTAGCCACGAGCAGTACTTC
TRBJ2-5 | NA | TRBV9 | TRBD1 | CASSGGQGGGETQYF | TGTGCCAGCAGCGGGGGACAGGGGGGTGGTGAGACCCAGTACTTC
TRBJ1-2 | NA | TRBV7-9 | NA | CASSPRQDLYGYTF | TGTGCCAGCAGCCCAAGACAGGACCTCTATGGCTACACCTTC
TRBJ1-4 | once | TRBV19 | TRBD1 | CASSIPAGGNEKLFF | TGTGCCAGTAGTATCCCGGCAGGGGGTAATGAAAAACTGTTTTTT
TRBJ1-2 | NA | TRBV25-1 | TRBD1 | CASSDETRDRGLGYGYTF | TGTGCCAGCAGTGATGAAACCCGGGACAGGGGGCTGGGTTATGGCTACACCTTC
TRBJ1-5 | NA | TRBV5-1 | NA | CASSLDGGRGRNQPQHF | TGCGCCAGCAGCTTGGACGGGGGGCGAGGTAGGAATCAGCCCCAGCATTTT
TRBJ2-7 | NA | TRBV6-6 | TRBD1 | CASRPGQGTYEQYF | TGTGCCAGCAGGCCGGGACAGGGTACCTACGAGCAGTACTTC
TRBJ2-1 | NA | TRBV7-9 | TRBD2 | CASQGGVVTNEQFF | TGTGCCAGCCAGGGAGGGGTGGTTACTAATGAGCAGTTCTTC
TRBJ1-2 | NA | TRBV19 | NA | CASSIHGSYGYTF | TGTGCCAGTAGTATACACGGGTCGTATGGCTACACCTTC
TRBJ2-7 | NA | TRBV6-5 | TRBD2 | CASSYSERGYEQYF | TGTGCCAGCAGTTACTCTGAGCGGGGCTACGAGCAGTACTTC
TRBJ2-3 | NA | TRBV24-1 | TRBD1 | CATSDQTGASTDTQYF | TGTGCCACCAGTGATCAAACAGGGGCTAGCACAGATACGCAGTATTTT
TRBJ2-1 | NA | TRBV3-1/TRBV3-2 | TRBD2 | CASSTRFSGRATTDNEQFF | TGTGCCAGCAGCACCCGCTTTAGCGGGAGGGCCACCACCGACAATGAGCAGTTCTTC
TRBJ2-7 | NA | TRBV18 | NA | CASSPSRYEQYF | TGTGCCAGCTCACCCTCTCGCTACGAGCAGTACTTC
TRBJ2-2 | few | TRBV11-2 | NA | CASSLDRGGTGELFF | TGTGCCAGCAGCTTAGATAGGGGAGGCACCGGGGAGCTGTTTTTT
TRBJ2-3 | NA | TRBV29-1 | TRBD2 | CSVDTGRPGTDTQYF | TGCAGCGTTGACACCGGGAGGCCTGGCACAGATACGCAGTATTTT
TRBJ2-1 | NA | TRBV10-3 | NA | CATTRGGSSYNEQFF | TGTGCCACCACGAGGGGGGGTAGCTCCTACAATGAGCAGTTCTTC
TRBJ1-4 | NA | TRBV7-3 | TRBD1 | CASSSSGGTGEYRATNEKLFF | TGTGCCAGCAGCTCTTCCGGTGGAACAGGGGAATATCGAGCAACTAATGAAAAACTGTTTTTT
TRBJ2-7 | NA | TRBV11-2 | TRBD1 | CASSFRGQPTYEQYF | TGTGCCAGCAGCTTCAGGGGGCAGCCGACCTACGAGCAGTACTTC
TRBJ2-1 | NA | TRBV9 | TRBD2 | CASSSGLAGGSYNEQFF | TGTGCCAGCAGCTCGGGACTAGCGGGGGGATCCTACAATGAGCAGTTCTTC
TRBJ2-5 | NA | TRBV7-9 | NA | CASNWGGEQETQYF | TGTGCCAGCAACTGGGGCGGCGAGCAAGAGACCCAGTACTTC
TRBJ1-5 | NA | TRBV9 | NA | CASSARWSGQPQHF | TGTGCCAGCAGCGCTCGTTGGTCGGGGCAGCCCCAGCATTTT
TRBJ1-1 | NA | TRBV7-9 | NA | CASSSTLTAGTEAFF | TGTGCCAGCAGCTCCACCCTTACTGCGGGCACTGAAGCTTTCTTT
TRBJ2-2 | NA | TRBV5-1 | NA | CASSLKGTIPTGELFF | TGCGCCAGCAGCTTAAAAGGGACAATCCCCACCGGGGAGCTGTTTTTT
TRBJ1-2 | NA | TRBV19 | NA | CASSISGRDGYTF | TGTGCCAGTAGTATTTCAGGGAGGGATGGCTACACCTTC